The T cell receptor (beta chain) described here comes from a study of human T cells and chemical hapten exposure. In the study overall: Each patch test put 0.01% DPC on the upper back, and results were read at 6 days.

This clonotype was picked up many times. Sample time point: patch test 3, about 24 weeks after DPC sensitization. The sample's treatment: therapeutic diphenylcyclopropenone sensitization with weekly scalp DPC. Someone pulled total RNA out of unfractionated whole blood. This CDR3 comprises 14 residues. Germline lookup yields CDR1 MDHEN and CDR2 SYDVKM. V was clipped by 7 bases and J by 5 bases, with 17 bases between them. TCRdb independently ran MiXCR on the RACE reads; one entry per CDR3 protein. Of about 190,000 distinct CDR3 sequences in the sample, more than 20% were seen once. This TCR was recovered from a woman aged 35 to 49 with alopecia areata. Some clones in this sample may be carry-over from other donors' samples. This chain joins TRBV28 and TRBJ2-5, with D possibly being TRBD1 (6 bases). The source was whole blood, collected in connection with sensitization to the hapten diphenylcyclopropenone (DPC). Written as DNA, the CDR3 is TGTGCCAGCATTCGATGGGGGCAGCCCGAGACCCAGTACTTC. Translation gives CASIRWGQPETQYF. Filled out from reference TRBV28 and TRBJ2-5, the complete variable domain reads DVKVTQSSRYLVKRTGEKVFLECVQDMDHENMFWYRQDPGLGLRLIYFSYDVKMKEKGDIPEGYSVSREKKERFSLILESASTNQTSMYLCASIRWGQPETQYFGPGTRLLVL.